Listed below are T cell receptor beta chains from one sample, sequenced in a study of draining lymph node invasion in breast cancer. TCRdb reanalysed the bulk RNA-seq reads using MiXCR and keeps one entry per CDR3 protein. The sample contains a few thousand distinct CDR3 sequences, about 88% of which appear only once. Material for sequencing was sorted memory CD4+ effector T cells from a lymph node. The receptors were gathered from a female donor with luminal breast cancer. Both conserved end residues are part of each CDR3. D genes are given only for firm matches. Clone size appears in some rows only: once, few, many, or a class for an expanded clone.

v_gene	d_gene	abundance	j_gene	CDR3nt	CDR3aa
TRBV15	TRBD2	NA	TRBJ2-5	TGTGCCACCAGCAGAGACTCCGGGACTAGGAGGGAAGAGACCCAGTACTTC	CATSRDSGTRREETQYF
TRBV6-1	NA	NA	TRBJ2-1	TGTGCCAGCAGTGAAGGGTCCTCACCCAGGAATGAGCAGTTCTTC	CASSEGSSPRNEQFF
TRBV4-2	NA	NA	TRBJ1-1	TGTGCCAGCAGCCAAGATCGGGGGGCCTACACTGAAGCTTTCTTT	CASSQDRGAYTEAFF
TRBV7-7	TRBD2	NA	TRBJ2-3	TGTGCCAGCAGCCAAAACCCGGGGGGAGCAGATACGCAGTATTTT	CASSQNPGGADTQYF
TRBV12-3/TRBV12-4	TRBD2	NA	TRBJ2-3	TGTGCCAGCAGTTATAGCGGGGGAAGGGGAAATACGCAGTATTTT	CASSYSGGRGNTQYF
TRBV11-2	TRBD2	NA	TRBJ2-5	TGTGCCAGCAGCTTTAGCGGGGGTGTTAAGGAGACCCAGTACTTC	CASSFSGGVKETQYF
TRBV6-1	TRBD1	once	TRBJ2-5	TGTGCCAGCAGTCGACAGGGGTTAGAGACCCAGTACTTC	CASSRQGLETQYF
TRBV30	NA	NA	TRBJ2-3	TGTGCCTGGAGTGTACAAGGGGCAGATACGCAGTATTTT	CAWSVQGADTQYF
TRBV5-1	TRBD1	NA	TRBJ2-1	TGCGCCAGCAGCTTGGTCAGGGGGCGGGACAATGAGCAGTTCTTC	CASSLVRGRDNEQFF
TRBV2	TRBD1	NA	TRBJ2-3	TGTGCCAGCAGCGCACAGGGGAGAAGAGATACGCAGTATTTT	CASSAQGRRDTQYF
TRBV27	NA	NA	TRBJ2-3	TGTGCCAGCGGGCCTCCTGTTACGCAGTATTTT	CASGPPVTQYF
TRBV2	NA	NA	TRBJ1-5	TGTGCCAGCAGCCCTACGGAAAACAGGATAAATCAGCCCCAGCATTTT	CASSPTENRINQPQHF
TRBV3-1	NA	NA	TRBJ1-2	TGTGCCAGCACCCAGATCGCAGGATCCTATGGTTACACCTTC	CASTQIAGSYGYTF
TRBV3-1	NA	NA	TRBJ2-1	TGTGCCAGCAGCCAACCGACTAGTAAGCAGTTCTTC	CASSQPTSKQFF
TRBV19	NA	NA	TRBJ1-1	TGTGCCAGTAGGAACGAACAGGGAGGGACTGAAGCTTTCTTT	CASRNEQGGTEAFF
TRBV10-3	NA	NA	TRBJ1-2	TGTGCCATCAGTGACTCTGGGGGGGGAAGTGATGGCTACACCTTC	CAISDSGGGSDGYTF
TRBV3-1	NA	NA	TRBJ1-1	TGTGCCAGCAGCCAAGGGATTGAAGCTTTCTTT	CASSQGIEAFF
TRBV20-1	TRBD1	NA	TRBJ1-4	TGCAGTGCTCCAGGGGGAGTTCGGGGTGAAAAACTGTTTTTT	CSAPGGVRGEKLFF
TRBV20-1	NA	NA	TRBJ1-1	TGCAGTGCTAGGCCCACGAGAGATACTTACGGTGAAGCTTTCTTT	CSARPTRDTYGEAFF
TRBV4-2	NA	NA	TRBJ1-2	TGTGCCAGCAGCCAAGTTACCACCGACACCTATGGCTACACCTTC	CASSQVTTDTYGYTF
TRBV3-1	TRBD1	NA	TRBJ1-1	TGTGCCAGCAGGGACAGGGTAGACACTGAAGCTTTCTTT	CASRDRVDTEAFF
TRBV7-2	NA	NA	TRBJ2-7	TGTGCCAGCAGCTTAGACTTAGGCGGCAGCTACGAGCAGTACTTC	CASSLDLGGSYEQYF
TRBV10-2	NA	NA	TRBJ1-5	TGCGCCAGCACGGTTGGGGGAAGCAATCAGCCCCAGCATTTT	CASTVGGSNQPQHF
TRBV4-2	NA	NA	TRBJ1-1	TGTGCCAGCAGTCATCTCGTCCCGTTTAGGGAGGCTTTCTTT	CASSHLVPFREAFF
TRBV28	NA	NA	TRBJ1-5	TGTGCCAGCAGCCCCAAGAGGGTGGCTGTAAGCAATCAGCCCCAGCATTTT	CASSPKRVAVSNQPQHF
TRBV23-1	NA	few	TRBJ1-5	TGCGCCAGCAGTCCTTCAGACAGTTTTAGCAATCAGCCCCAGCATTTT	CASSPSDSFSNQPQHF
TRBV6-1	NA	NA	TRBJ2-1	TGTGCCAGCAGTGGCACCTGGGGGGGGGCTTACAATGAGCAGTTCTTC	CASSGTWGGAYNEQFF
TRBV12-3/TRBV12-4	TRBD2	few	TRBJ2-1	TGTGCCAGCAGTTTTAGCGGGGGGGCCTACAATGAGCAGTTCTTC	CASSFSGGAYNEQFF
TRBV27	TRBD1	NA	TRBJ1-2	TGTGCCAGCAGTTTCAGGACAGGCCAAGGCTACACCTTC	CASSFRTGQGYTF
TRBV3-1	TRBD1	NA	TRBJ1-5	TGTGCCAGCAGTCATACCGGGACAGGCAACCAGCCCCAGCATTTT	CASSHTGTGNQPQHF